The 26 T cell receptor beta chains below all came from one sample that was sequenced in a study of blood T cell repertoires in COVID-19. Method: immunoSEQ multiplex PCR; TCRdb's copy keeps in-frame clones and lacks some. The sample shows 45,000 to 55,000 clones, over 75% of them seen only once. Sequences were obtained from peripheral blood. Receptors were obtained from a human donor in a cohort sampled during active COVID-19.

This clone was observed a few times. CDR3 in DNA: TGCGCCGTAGGACAGGGGTCCCACGAGCAGTACTTC. This encodes CAVGQGSHEQYF. This chain links TRBV10-1 with TRBJ2-7; TRBD1 matches 9 bases. Per germline, CDR1 WNHNN and CDR2 SYGVQD (reference sequence). The J segment lost 5 bases and the V segment lost 11 bases, leaving 7 bases of the junction unmatched. The CDR3 has 12 residues.

This clone was seen once. The V and J genes are TRBV25-1 and TRBJ2-1; 7 bases map to TRBD1. The V segment lost 4 bases and the J segment 10 bases; nucleotides outside the gene matches: 7. This CDR3 spans 13 amino acids. Looked up from germline, CDR1 is MGHDK and CDR2 is SYGVNS. CDR3 in DNA: TGTGCCAGCAGTGTCTCTTTACAGGGGGAGCAGTTCTTC. Amino acids: CASSVSLQGEQFF.

The chain couples TRBV6-5 to TRBJ1-3; TRBD1 agrees at 7 bases. The CDR3 extends over 14 amino acids. The germline gives CDR1 MNHEY, CDR2 SVGAGI. The ends lost 6 bases at V and 8 bases at J; junction bases unmatched: 10. CDR3 sequence (DNA): TGTGCCAGCAGAGACAGGGTTTTACGGCACACCATATATTTT. Encoded protein: CASRDRVLRHTIYF.

The V call is TRBV19, the J call TRBJ2-3, with D possibly TRBD2 on 5 matching bases. Germline CDR1 is LNHDA and CDR2 is SQIVND (reference sequence). Between the trimmed V and J ends, which lost 5 bases and 0 bases, there was a span of 12 bases. The CDR3 sequence is 15 residues long. The CDR3 region has the DNA TGTGCCAGTAGTTTAACTAGTTACAGCACAGATACGCAGTATTTT. It specifies CASSLTSYSTDTQYF.

The genes are TRBV19 and TRBJ1-5; possible D gene TRBD1, 6 bases. Germline V CDR1 and CDR2: LNHDA, SQIVND (reference sequence). V was pared by 3 bases and J by 4 bases, with 13 bases between. The CDR3 covers 15 residues. DNA of the CDR3: TGTGCCAGTAGTATGGGGGCGGCCGGGAATCAGCCCCAGCATTTT. Amino acids: CASSMGAAGNQPQHF.

This chain joins TRBV2 and TRBJ1-5; TRBD1 might be the D (5 bases). Trimming took 8 bases from V and 4 from J, leaving 12 bases between them. Germline CDR1 SNHLY, CDR2 FYNNEI. This CDR3 comprises 13 residues. The CDR3 bases are TGTGCCAGCGCCCAACAGGAGAATCAGCCCCAGCATTTT. Translating it yields CASAQQENQPQHF.

V and J are TRBV6-5 and TRBJ1-2; 7 bases agree with TRBD1. CDR3 length equals 13 residues. J lost 0 bases, V lost 6 bases, and 1 base had no gene match. CDR1 MNHEY and CDR2 SVGAGI come from the germline V gene. DNA of the CDR3: TGTGCCAGCAGGGGGACAGCTAACTATGGCTACACCTTC. Translating gives CASRGTANYGYTF.

The chain has TRBV29-1 and TRBJ1-1; no definite D call. The CDR3 runs to 11 residues. Germline CDR1 SQVTM, CDR2 ANQGSEA. V gave up 6 bases and J gave up 4 bases, with 9 bases separating them. The CDR3, as DNA: TGCAGCGTGGCCGCAGGCACTGAAGCTTTCTTT. Amino acids: CSVAAGTEAFF. The whole variable domain, filled in from reference TRBV29-1 and TRBJ1-1, reads SAVISQKPSRDICQRGTSLTIQCQVDSQVTMMFWYRQQPGQSLTLIATANQGSEATYESGFVIDKFPISRPNLTFSTLTVSNMSPEDSSIYLCSVAAGTEAFFGQGTRLTVV.

This clone was seen just once. The gene calls are TRBV12-3 or TRBV12-4 and TRBJ2-3, with 7 bases lining up with TRBD2. The V segment lost 6 bases and the J segment 13 bases; nucleotides outside the gene matches: 10. The CDR3 extends over 12 amino acids. The CDR3 DNA is TGTGCCAGCAGCCAAGGACTAGGACCGAAGTATTTT. It yields the protein CASSQGLGPKYF.

This chain links TRBV2 with TRBJ2-6; 7 bases are shared with TRBD1. J lost 2 bases, V lost 1 base, and 2 bases had no gene match. This CDR3 has 16 residues. Germline CDR1 is SNHLY and CDR2 is FYNNEI. This CDR3 is CASSEDQGAGANVLTF. The DNA for the CDR3 is TGTGCCAGCAGTGAAGATCAGGGGGCTGGGGCCAACGTCCTGACTTTC. The full variable domain, rest sourced from reference TRBV2 and TRBJ2-6, is EPEVTQTPSHQVTQMGQEVILRCVPISNHLYFYWYRQILGQKVEFLVSFYNNEISEKSEIFDDQFSVERPDGSNFTLKIRSTKLEDSAMYFCASSEDQGAGANVLTFGAGSRLTVL.

This clone was recorded a few times. The chain joins TRBV7-6 to TRBJ2-7; TRBD2 aligns across 7 bases. The CDR3 spans 15 residues. V was pared by 5 bases and J by 3 bases, with 10 bases of the junction left unmatched. Germline-derived CDR1 and CDR2 are SGHVS and FNYEAQ. The CDR3 loop reads CASSAKTSRNYEQYF. CDR3 sequence (DNA): TGTGCCAGCAGCGCCAAGACTAGCCGAAACTACGAGCAGTACTTC.

This clone has just one count. The V and J genes are TRBV2 and TRBJ1-2; D possibly corresponds to TRBD1 (5 bases). This CDR3 contains 14 residues. V lost 4 bases and J lost 2, with 11 bases in between. Germline CDR1 reads SNHLY; CDR2 reads FYNNEI. The CDR3 sequence is CASSGHGGNYGYTF. The CDR3 nucleotides read TGTGCCAGCAGTGGGCATGGGGGGAACTATGGCTACACCTTC.

The chain is built from TRBV5-5 and TRBJ1-5; the match to TRBD1 covers 7 bases. V lost 4 bases, J lost 3 bases, and 10 bases stayed unmatched. Germline loops: CDR1 SGHKS, CDR2 YYEKEE (reference sequence). This CDR3 comprises 16 residues. DNA for the CDR3: TGTGCCAGCAGCCTTAACACAGGGGCCGCCAATCAGCCCCAGCATTTT. This encodes CASSLNTGAANQPQHF.

The sample holds a few counts of this clone. The chain has TRBV6-5 and TRBJ1-1, with D possibly being TRBD1 (5 bases). In germline, CDR1 is MNHEY, CDR2 SVGAGI. V was pared by 6 bases and J by 0 bases, with 11 bases between. The CDR3 spans 14 residues. The CDR3 bases are TGTGCCAGCAGGGCAGGGTACTTGAACACTGAAGCTTTCTTT. Amino acids: CASRAGYLNTEAFF.

This clone has just one count. V and J are TRBV18 and TRBJ2-1; weak D call: TRBD1 (5 bases). Trimming removed 2 bases at V and 9 bases at J, with 11 bases between. The CDR3 extends over 13 amino acids. CDR1 KGHSH and CDR2 LQKENI come from the germline V gene. For the CDR3, the DNA is TGTGCCAGCTCACCAGGGCAGGGAAGTGAGCAGTTCTTC. Its protein product is CASSPGQGSEQFF. Full variable domain (missing parts from reference TRBV18 and TRBJ2-1): NAGVMQNPRHLVRRRGQEARLRCSPMKGHSHVYWYRQLPEEGLKFMVYLQKENIIDESGMPKERFSAEFPKEGPSILRIQQVVRGDSAAYFCASSPGQGSEQFFGPGTRLTVL.

The V gene is TRBV5-1, the J gene TRBJ1-1, with a weak D call TRBD1 (5 bases). The CDR3 spans 14 residues. Per germline, CDR1 SGHRS and CDR2 YFSETQ. V lost 0 bases and J 6 bases, leaving 12 bases between the germline ends. CDR3 DNA sequence: TGCGCCAGCAGCTTGGTAGGTGGAGGGGCTGAAGCTTTCTTT. Protein sequence: CASSLVGGGAEAFF.

The V gene is TRBV10-2, the J gene TRBJ1-1, with D unclear. The CDR3 is 16 residues long. Germline-derived CDR1 and CDR2 are WSHSY and SAAADI. Trimming left V 0 bases short and J 0 bases short, with 11 bases between. CDR3 nucleotide sequence: TGCGCCAGCAGTGAGTCGGGTCGGGGTATGAACACTGAAGCTTTCTTT. Translation gives CASSESGRGMNTEAFF.

The chain couples TRBV7-9 to TRBJ1-2, with 7 bases matching TRBD1. Germline assignment: CDR1 SEHNR and CDR2 FQNEAQ (reference sequence). J lost 8 bases, V lost 4 bases, and 7 bases had no gene match. The CDR3 has 13 amino acids. CDR3 DNA: TGTGCCAGCAGCTGGGGGGACAGAAGAGGCTACACCTTC. This translates into CASSWGDRRGYTF. Full variable domain (outside the CDR3, taken from reference TRBV7-9 and TRBJ1-2): DTGVSQNPRHKITKRGQNVTFRCDPISEHNRLYWYRQTLGQGPEFLTYFQNEAQLEKSRLLSDRFSAERPKGSFSTLEIQRTEQGDSAMYLCASSWGDRRGYTFGSGTRLTVV.

V and J are TRBV7-6 and TRBJ1-2, with TRBD1 matching over 12 bases. The CDR3 is 17 residues long. With V trimmed by 3 bases and J by 7 bases, 12 bases remained unmatched. Per germline, CDR1 SGHVS and CDR2 FNYEAQ. The CDR3 reads CASSFSPGQGAVFGYTF. CDR3 nucleotide sequence: TGTGCCAGCAGCTTCTCCCCGGGACAGGGGGCAGTATTTGGCTACACCTTC.

This clone was seen just once. At one boundary the junction diverges from the germline segment, which might be a read error. The chain links TRBV28 to TRBJ1-2; possible D gene TRBD1, 5 bases. The CDR3 totals 14 residues. Germline CDR1 reads MDHEN; CDR2 reads SYDVKM. CDR3: CASTLSPPGPRTSF. DNA of the CDR3: TGTGCCAGCACCCTCTCCCCGCCAGGGCCTCGAACCTCTTTC.

The chain has TRBV12-3 or TRBV12-4 and TRBJ1-6; D gene uncertain. The CDR3 contains 13 residues. V was clipped by 3 bases and J by 4 bases, with 4 bases between them. CDR3 bases: TGTGCCAGCAGTTTTATGTATAATTCACCCCTCCACTTT. Translating it yields CASSFMYNSPLHF.

The chain uses TRBV7-2 and TRBJ2-1; 8 nucleotides align to TRBD2. The V gene's germline CDR1 is SGHTA and CDR2 FQGNSA. The CDR3 is 15 residues long. V was pared by 1 base and J by 4 bases, with 3 bases of the junction left unmatched. The CDR3 loop reads CASSLGTSSYNEQFF. In DNA, the CDR3 is TGTGCCAGCAGCTTAGGGACTAGCAGTTACAATGAGCAGTTCTTC.

J is TRBJ1-1 and V is TRBV7-9, with D possibly matching TRBD1 (5 bases). Germline V lookup: CDR1 SEHNR, CDR2 FQNEAQ (reference sequence). V gave up 4 bases and J gave up 9 bases, with 15 bases separating them. The CDR3 sequence is 13 residues long. The CDR3 protein is CASSSGGTLKAFF. CDR3 bases: TGTGCCAGCAGCTCGGGGGGGACTCTTAAAGCTTTCTTT.

V is TRBV11-2 and J is TRBJ2-7; TRBD1 is a possible D gene (7 bases). The V gene's germline CDR1 is SGHAT and CDR2 FQNNGV. The V and J ends lost 4 bases and 3 bases respectively, with 16 bases between them. CDR3 length: 15 amino acids. The CDR3 sequence is CASSSSRGDLYEQYF. DNA of the CDR3: TGTGCCAGCAGCTCAAGCAGGGGGGATCTCTACGAGCAGTACTTC.

In its sample, this clone was seen once. The chain couples TRBV2 to TRBJ1-2; D call uncertain. The V end was cut by 6 bases, the J end by 4 bases, with 9 bases between. This CDR3 is 12 amino acids long. Germline V gene data show CDR1 as SNHLY and CDR2 as FYNNEI. CDR3: CASSPDGYGYTF. CDR3 in DNA: TGTGCCAGCAGCCCAGATGGCTATGGCTACACCTTC.

This rearrangement joins TRBV5-1 to TRBJ1-4; D is perhaps TRBD1 (6 bases). This CDR3 has 15 residues. In germline, CDR1 is SGHRS, CDR2 YFSETQ. Trimming cost V 3 bases and J 9 bases, with 18 bases left between them. CDR3 region: CASSSQYGTPKKLFF. The CDR3 DNA reads as TGCGCCAGCAGCTCTCAATATGGGACACCGAAAAAACTGTTTTTT.